This T cell receptor beta chain was captured by sequencing in a study of OX40 agonist ivuxolimab in advanced cancers. Study information: Intravenous ivuxolimab at 0.01 to 10 mg/kg was given to patients every 2 weeks. The dose-escalation cohort was about 87% male, with a mean age of 60 years, ranging about 23 to 90. Findings of the study overall: Expanded peripheral T cell antigen specificity was not determined. Partial responders dosed at 0.1-3.0 mg/kg displayed clonal expansion ranking among the lowest.

Profiled with immunoSEQ multiplex PCR; TCRdb holds only in-frame clones, not every one. The table shows tens of thousands of clones, with over 75% occurring only once. The V gene's germline CDR1 is SGDLS and CDR2 YYNGEE. The ends were cut back, 6 bases at V and 5 bases at J, with 14 bases in the middle. The CDR3 covers 13 residues. Notes on this clone: Its antigen is not known.

The sequence was obtained from an adult with an advanced solid tumor such as melanoma, head and neck, liver or kidney cancer. Here the sequenced sample was CD4+ or CD8+ T cells sorted from blood, taken in a trial of the OX40 agonist ivuxolimab. The chain uses TRBV9 and TRBJ1-1; the D is unclear. Written as DNA, the CDR3 is TGTGCCAGCACGCCGGAAACAACAACTGAAGCTTTCTTT. Translated: CASTPETTTEAFF. Based on the CDR3 plus reference TRBV9 and TRBJ1-1, the full variable domain is DSGVTQTPKHLITATGQRVTLRCSPRSGDLSVYWYQQSLDQGLQFLIQYYNGEERAKGNILERFSAQQFPDLHSELNLSSLELGDSALYFCASTPETTTEAFFGQGTRLTVV.